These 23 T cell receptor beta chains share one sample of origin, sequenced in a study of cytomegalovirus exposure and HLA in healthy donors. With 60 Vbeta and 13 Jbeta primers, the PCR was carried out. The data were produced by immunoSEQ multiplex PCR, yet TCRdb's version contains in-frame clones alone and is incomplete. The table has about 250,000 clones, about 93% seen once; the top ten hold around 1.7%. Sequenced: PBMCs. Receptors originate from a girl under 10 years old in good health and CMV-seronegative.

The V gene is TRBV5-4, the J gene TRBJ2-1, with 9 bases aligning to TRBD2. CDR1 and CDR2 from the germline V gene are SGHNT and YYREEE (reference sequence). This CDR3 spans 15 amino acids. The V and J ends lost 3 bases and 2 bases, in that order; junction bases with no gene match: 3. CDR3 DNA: TGTGCCAGCAGCTCCCGACTAGCGGCCTACAATGAGCAGTTCTTC. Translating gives CASSSRLAAYNEQFF.

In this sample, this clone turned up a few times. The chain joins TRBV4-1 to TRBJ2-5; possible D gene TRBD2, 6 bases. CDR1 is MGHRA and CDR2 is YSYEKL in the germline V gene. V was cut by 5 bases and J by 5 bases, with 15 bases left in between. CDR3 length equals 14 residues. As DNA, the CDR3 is TGCGCCAGCAGCGGGGGGACTGGTTCGGAGACCCAGTACTTC. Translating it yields CASSGGTGSETQYF.

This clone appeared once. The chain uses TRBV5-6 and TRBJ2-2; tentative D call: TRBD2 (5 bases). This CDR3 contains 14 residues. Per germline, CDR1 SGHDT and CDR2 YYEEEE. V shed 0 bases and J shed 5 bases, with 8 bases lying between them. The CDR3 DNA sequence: TGTGCCAGCAGCTTGGCCGGGGAAACCGGGGAGCTGTTTTTT. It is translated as CASSLAGETGELFF.

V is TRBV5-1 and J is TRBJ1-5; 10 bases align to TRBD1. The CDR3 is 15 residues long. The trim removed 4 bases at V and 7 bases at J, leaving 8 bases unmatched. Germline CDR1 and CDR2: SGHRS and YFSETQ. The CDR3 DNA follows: TGCGCCAGCAGCCCTGGACAGGGGGTGGGACAGCCCCAGCATTTT. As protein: CASSPGQGVGQPQHF.

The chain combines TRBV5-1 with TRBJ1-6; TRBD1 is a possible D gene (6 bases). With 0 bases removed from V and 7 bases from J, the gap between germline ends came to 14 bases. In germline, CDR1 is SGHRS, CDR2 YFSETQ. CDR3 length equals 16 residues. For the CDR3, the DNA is TGCGCCAGCAGCTTGGGTGCGGGGGCAGAGAATTCACCCCTCCACTTT. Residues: CASSLGAGAENSPLHF. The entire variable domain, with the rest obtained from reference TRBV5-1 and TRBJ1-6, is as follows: KAGVTQTPRYLIKTRGQQVTLSCSPISGHRSVSWYQQTPGQGLQFLFEYFSETQRNKGNFPGRFSGRQFSNSRSEMNVSTLELGDSALYLCASSLGAGAENSPLHFGNGTRLTVT.

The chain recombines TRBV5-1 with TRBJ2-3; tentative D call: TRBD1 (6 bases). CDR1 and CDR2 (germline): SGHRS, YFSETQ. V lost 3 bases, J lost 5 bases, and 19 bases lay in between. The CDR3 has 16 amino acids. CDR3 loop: CASSSEVGAQGDTQYF. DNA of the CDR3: TGCGCCAGCAGCTCCGAAGTGGGGGCGCAGGGAGATACGCAGTATTTT.

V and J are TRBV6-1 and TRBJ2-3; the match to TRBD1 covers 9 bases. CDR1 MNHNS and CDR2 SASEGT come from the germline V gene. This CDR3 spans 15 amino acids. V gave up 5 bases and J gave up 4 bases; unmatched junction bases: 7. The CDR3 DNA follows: TGTGCCAGCAGTTCGACAGGGGGGTGGGCAGATACGCAGTATTTT. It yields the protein CASSSTGGWADTQYF.

CDR3 nucleotide sequence: TGTGCCAGCTCACCTAAAGACAGGATACGGAACACTGAAGCTTTCTTT. This encodes CASSPKDRIRNTEAFF. The chain recombines TRBV18 with TRBJ1-1, with D perhaps matching TRBD1 (6 bases). Germline CDR1 reads KGHSH; CDR2 reads LQKENI. Trimming left V 3 bases short and J 1 base short, with 15 bases between. The CDR3 extends over 16 amino acids. Full variable domain (missing parts from reference TRBV18 and TRBJ1-1): NAGVMQNPRHLVRRRGQEARLRCSPMKGHSHVYWYRQLPEEGLKFMVYLQKENIIDESGMPKERFSAEFPKEGPSILRIQQVVRGDSAAYFCASSPKDRIRNTEAFFGQGTRLTVV.

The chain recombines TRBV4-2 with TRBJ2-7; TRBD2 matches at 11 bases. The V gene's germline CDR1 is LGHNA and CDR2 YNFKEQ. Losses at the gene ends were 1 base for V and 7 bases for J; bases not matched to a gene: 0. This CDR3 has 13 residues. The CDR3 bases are TGTGCCAGCAGCCAAGGACTAGCGGGGGAGCAGTACTTC. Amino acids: CASSQGLAGEQYF.

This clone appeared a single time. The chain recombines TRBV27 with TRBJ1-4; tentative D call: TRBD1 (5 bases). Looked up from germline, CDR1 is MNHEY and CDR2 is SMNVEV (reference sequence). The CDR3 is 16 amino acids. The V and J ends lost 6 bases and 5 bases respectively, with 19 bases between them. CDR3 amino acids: CASSPRGGRVNEKLFF. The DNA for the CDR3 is TGTGCCAGCAGCCCCCGGGGGGGACGGGTAAATGAAAAACTGTTTTTT.

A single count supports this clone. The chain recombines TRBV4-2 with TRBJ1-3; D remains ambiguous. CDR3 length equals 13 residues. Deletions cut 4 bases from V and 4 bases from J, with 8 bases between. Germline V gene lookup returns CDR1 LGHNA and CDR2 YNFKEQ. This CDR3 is CASSPTPGNTIYF. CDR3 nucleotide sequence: TGTGCCAGCAGCCCGACACCGGGAAACACCATATATTTT.

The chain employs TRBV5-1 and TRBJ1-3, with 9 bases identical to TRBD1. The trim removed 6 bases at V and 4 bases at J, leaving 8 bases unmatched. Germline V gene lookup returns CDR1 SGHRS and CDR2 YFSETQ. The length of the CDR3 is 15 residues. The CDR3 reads CASTPGDRDGNTIYF. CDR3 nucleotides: TGCGCCAGCACACCAGGGGACAGGGACGGAAACACCATATATTTT.

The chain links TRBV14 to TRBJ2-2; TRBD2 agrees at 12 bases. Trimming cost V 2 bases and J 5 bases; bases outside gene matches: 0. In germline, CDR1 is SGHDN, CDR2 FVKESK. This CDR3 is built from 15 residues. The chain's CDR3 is CASSQLAGGTGELFF. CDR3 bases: TGTGCCAGCAGCCAACTAGCGGGAGGGACCGGGGAGCTGTTTTTT.

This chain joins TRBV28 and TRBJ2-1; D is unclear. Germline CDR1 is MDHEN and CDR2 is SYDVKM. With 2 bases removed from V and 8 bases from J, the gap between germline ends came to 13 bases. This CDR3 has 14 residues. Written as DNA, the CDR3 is TGTGCCAGCAGTTTAATAGTTAGATGGTATGAGCAGTTCTTC. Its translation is CASSLIVRWYEQFF.

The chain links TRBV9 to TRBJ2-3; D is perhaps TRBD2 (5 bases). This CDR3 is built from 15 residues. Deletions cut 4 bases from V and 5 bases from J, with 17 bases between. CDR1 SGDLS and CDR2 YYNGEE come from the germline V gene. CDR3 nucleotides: TGTGCCAGCAGCTCCCGGCACGTCGAGGGAGATACGCAGTATTTT. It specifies CASSSRHVEGDTQYF. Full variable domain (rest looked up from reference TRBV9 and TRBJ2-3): DSGVTQTPKHLITATGQRVTLRCSPRSGDLSVYWYQQSLDQGLQFLIQYYNGEERAKGNILERFSAQQFPDLHSELNLSSLELGDSALYFCASSSRHVEGDTQYFGPGTRLTVL.

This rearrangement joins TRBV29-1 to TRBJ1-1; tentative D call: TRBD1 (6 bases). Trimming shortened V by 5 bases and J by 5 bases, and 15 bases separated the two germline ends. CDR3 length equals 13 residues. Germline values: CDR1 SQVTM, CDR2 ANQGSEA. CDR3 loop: CSVMRGGGTEAFF. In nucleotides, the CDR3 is TGCAGCGTTATGAGAGGGGGGGGGACTGAAGCTTTCTTT.

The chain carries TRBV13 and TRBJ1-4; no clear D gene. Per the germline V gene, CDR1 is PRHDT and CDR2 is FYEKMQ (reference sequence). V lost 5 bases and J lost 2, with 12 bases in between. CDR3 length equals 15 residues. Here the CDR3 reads CASSPTGLTNEKLFF. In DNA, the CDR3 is TGTGCCAGCAGCCCCACCGGACTTACTAATGAAAAACTGTTTTTT.

The CDR3 DNA reads as TGTGCCAGCAGTTTAGCGGGGCTCACTGAAGCTTTCTTT. It encodes CASSLAGLTEAFF. V usage is TRBV27 and J usage is TRBJ1-1, with TRBD1 as a possible D gene (5 bases). Deletions cut 2 bases from V and 4 bases from J, with 8 bases between. Germline CDR1 and CDR2: MNHEY and SMNVEV (reference sequence). The CDR3 is 13 amino acids.

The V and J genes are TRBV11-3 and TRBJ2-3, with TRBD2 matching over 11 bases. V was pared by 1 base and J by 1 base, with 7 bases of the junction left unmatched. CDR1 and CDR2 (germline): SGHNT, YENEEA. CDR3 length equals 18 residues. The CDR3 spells CASSLGVSGGAGTDTQYF. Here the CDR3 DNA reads TGTGCCAGCAGCTTAGGGGTTAGCGGGGGGGCCGGCACAGATACGCAGTATTTT.

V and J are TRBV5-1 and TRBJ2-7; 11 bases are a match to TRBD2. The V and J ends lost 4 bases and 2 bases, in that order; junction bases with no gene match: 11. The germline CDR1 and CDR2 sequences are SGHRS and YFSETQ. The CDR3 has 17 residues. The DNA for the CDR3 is TGCGCCAGCAGCCTAACCCGAACTAGCGGGAGTGCCTACGAGCAGTACTTC. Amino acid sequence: CASSLTRTSGSAYEQYF.

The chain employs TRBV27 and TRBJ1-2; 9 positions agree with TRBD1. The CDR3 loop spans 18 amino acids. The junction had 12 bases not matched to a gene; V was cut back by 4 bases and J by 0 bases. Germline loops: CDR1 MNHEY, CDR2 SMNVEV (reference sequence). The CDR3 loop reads CASSYNRGQGSTNYGYTF. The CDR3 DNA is TGTGCCAGCAGTTACAATCGGGGACAGGGTTCCACTAACTATGGCTACACCTTC.

CDR3 in amino acids: CASSLFGTVHVGGYTF. CDR3 in DNA: TGTGCCAGCAGCTTGTTTGGGACAGTCCATGTGGGGGGCTACACCTTC. The gene calls are TRBV5-6 and TRBJ1-2; 7 nucleotides match TRBD1. J gave up 8 bases and V 1 base, and 14 bases lay outside the gene matches. This CDR3 spans 16 amino acids. Germline V gene sequence: CDR1 SGHDT, CDR2 YYEEEE.

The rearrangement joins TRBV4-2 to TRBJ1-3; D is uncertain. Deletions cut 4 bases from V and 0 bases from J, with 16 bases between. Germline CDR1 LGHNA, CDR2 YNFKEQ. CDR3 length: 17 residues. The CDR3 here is CASSRAGPAGSGNTIYF. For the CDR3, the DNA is TGTGCCAGCAGCCGGGCCGGTCCGGCAGGCTCTGGAAACACCATATATTTT.